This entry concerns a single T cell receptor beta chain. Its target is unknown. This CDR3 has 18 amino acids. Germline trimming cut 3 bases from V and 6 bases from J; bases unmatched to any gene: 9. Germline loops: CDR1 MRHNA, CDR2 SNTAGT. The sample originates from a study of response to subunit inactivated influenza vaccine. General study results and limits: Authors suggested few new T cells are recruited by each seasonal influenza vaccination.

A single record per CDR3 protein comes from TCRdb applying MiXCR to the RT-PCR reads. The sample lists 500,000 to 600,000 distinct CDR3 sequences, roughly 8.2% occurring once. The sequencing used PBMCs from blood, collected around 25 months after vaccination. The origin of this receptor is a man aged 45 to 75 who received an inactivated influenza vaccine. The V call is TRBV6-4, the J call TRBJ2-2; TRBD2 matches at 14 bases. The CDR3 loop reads CASSDQPGLAGEAGELFF. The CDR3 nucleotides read TGTGCCAGCAGTGATCAACCGGGACTAGCGGGAGAGGCCGGGGAGCTGTTTTTT.